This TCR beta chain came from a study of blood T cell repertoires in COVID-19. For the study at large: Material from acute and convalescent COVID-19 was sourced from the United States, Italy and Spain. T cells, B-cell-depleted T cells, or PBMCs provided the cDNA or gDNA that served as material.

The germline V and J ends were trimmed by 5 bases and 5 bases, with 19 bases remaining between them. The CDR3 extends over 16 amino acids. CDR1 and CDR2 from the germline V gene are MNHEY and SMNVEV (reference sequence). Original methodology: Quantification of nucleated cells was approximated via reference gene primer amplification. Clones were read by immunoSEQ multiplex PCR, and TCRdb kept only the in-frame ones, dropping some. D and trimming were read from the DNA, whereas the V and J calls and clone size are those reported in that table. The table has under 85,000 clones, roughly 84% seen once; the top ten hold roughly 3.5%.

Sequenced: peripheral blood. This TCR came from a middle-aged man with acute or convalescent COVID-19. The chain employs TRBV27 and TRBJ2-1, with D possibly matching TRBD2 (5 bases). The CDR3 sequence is CASSPLLGVGNNEQFF. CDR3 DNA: TGTGCCAGCAGTCCCCTCCTCGGGGTGGGGAACAATGAGCAGTTCTTC.